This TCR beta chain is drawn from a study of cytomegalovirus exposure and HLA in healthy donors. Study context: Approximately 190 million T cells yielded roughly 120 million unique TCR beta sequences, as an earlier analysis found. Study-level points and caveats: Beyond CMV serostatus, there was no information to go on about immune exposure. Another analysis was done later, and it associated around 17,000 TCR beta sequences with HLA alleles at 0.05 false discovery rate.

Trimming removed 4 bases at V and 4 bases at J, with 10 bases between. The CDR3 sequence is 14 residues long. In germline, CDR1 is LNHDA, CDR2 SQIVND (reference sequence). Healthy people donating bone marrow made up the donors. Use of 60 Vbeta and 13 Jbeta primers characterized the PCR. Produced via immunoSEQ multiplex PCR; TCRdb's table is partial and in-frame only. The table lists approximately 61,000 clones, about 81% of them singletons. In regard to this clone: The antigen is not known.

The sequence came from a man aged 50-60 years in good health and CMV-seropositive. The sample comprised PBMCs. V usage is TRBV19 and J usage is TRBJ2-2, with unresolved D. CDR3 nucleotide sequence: TGTGCCAGTAGTACCTTCACGGTCACCGGGGAGCTGTTTTTT. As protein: CASSTFTVTGELFF.